This T cell receptor (beta chain) was recovered during a study of PD-1 blockade in classical Hodgkin lymphoma. Study-level information: Each patient was given nivolumab 3 mg/kg through a vein every 2 weeks. Broader study findings: The study reported lower baseline TCR diversity in newly diagnosed patients than in healthy donors. Why repertoires differed is undefined; disease activity or prior therapy possibly contributed.

TCRdb's copy holds only in-frame clones and misses some; the assay was immunoSEQ multiplex PCR. The sample includes 35,000 to 50,000 clones, roughly four fifths seen only once; the top ten take about a tenth. The CDR3 spans 11 residues. Trimming left V 4 bases short and J 5 bases short, with 5 bases between. CDR1 is MNHEY, CDR2 SVGAGI, per germline. Worth noting for this clone: Its target is not known.

Each of the patients experienced relapse following autologous stem cell transplantation, and their brentuximab vedotin exposure differed. This clonotype was obtained from a human donor with classical Hodgkin lymphoma. The specimen was peripheral blood mononuclear cells (PBMCs), collected at baseline. The rearrangement joins TRBV6-5 to TRBJ2-5, with no clear D. The CDR3 DNA follows: TGTGCCAGCAGTTCCGGTGAGACCCAGTACTTC. Its translation: CASSSGETQYF.